Below are 27 T cell receptor beta chains sequenced from a single sample in a study of cytomegalovirus exposure and HLA in healthy donors. PCR involved 60 Vbeta and 13 Jbeta primers. Assay used: immunoSEQ multiplex PCR; TCRdb lists only in-frame clones, some missing. Seen here are around 140,000 clones, almost 85% observed once, and the top ten hold over 9.5%. Sample: PBMCs. The source of these receptors is a woman aged 55-69 years in good health and CMV-seropositive.

The chain recombines TRBV5-8 with TRBJ1-4; the match to TRBD1 covers 10 bases. The CDR3 has 14 residues. Germline loops: CDR1 SGHTS, CDR2 YDEGEE. Trimming at V came to 3 bases and at J to 8 bases, leaving 4 bases not matched to a gene. The CDR3 is CASSSGQGGEKLFF. CDR3 bases: TGTGCCAGCAGCTCAGGACAGGGGGGAGAAAAACTGTTTTTT.

V gene TRBV11-2 combines with J gene TRBJ1-4; 7 bases are a match to TRBD1. The CDR3 is 14 residues long. Germline CDR1 is SGHAT and CDR2 is FQNNGV. The J segment lost 7 bases and the V segment lost 3 bases, leaving 5 bases of the junction unmatched. The chain's CDR3 is CASSLGQLSEKLFF. CDR3 bases: TGTGCCAGCAGCTTGGGACAGCTGAGTGAAAAACTGTTTTTT.

This clone was picked up one time. The chain links TRBV5-4 to TRBJ2-3; 9 bases map to TRBD1. This CDR3 contains 18 residues. J was trimmed by 3 bases and V by 4 bases; bases with no gene match: 15. The germline CDR1 and CDR2 sequences are SGHNT and YYREEE (reference sequence). CDR3 sequence (DNA): TGTGCCAGCAGCCAAACCCCGGGACAGGGTCGTAGTACAGATACGCAGTATTTT. As protein: CASSQTPGQGRSTDTQYF.

This sequence joins TRBV30 and TRBJ2-2, with TRBD1 as a possible D gene (5 bases). The V end was cut by 4 bases, the J end by 0 bases, with 9 bases between. The CDR3 extends over 14 amino acids. Germline CDR1 reads GTSNPN; CDR2 reads SVGIG (reference sequence). Written as DNA, the CDR3 is TGTGCCTGGACAGGGAAGACGAACACCGGGGAGCTGTTTTTT. This codes for CAWTGKTNTGELFF.

CDR3 DNA: TGTGCCAGAATCGAACGGGACAGGGGGATAGGGGCCGAGCAGTACTTC. Its translation is CARIERDRGIGAEQYF. The chain recombines TRBV5-3 with TRBJ2-7; TRBD1 agrees at 11 bases. TRBV5-3 is an open reading frame whose function is uncertain. This CDR3 region has 16 residues. Losses at the gene ends were 6 bases for V and 6 bases for J; bases not matched to a gene: 14.

The V call is TRBV19, the J call TRBJ2-3; D is possibly TRBD2 (6 bases). This CDR3 contains 15 residues. CDR1 and CDR2 from the germline V gene are LNHDA and SQIVND (reference sequence). Trimming stripped 6 bases from V and 0 bases from J, with 13 bases between. The CDR3 nucleotides read TGTGCCAGTAGGCTTAGCGGAGCTAGCACAGATACGCAGTATTTT. This codes for CASRLSGASTDTQYF.

The rearrangement uses TRBV28 and TRBJ1-1; the D is unclear. CDR1 is MDHEN and CDR2 is SYDVKM in the germline V gene. The CDR3 runs to 11 residues. V was cut by 8 bases and J by 4 bases, with 8 bases left in between. The CDR3 region is CASRSGTEAFF. The CDR3 DNA follows: TGTGCCAGCCGTTCGGGCACTGAAGCTTTCTTT.

This clone has a handful of counts. V gene TRBV27 combines with J gene TRBJ2-7; no clear D gene. The CDR3 has 11 residues. Germline V gene lookup returns CDR1 MNHEY and CDR2 SMNVEV (reference sequence). Trimming left V 11 bases short and J 6 bases short, with 14 bases between. The CDR3 spells CAQEVSVEQYF. The CDR3 DNA reads as TGTGCCCAGGAAGTGTCGGTCGAGCAGTACTTC.

The CDR3: CATSRDDLNQPQHF. The CDR3 region has the DNA TGTGCCACCAGCAGAGATGACTTAAATCAGCCCCAGCATTTT. This chain joins TRBV15 and TRBJ1-5, with D unresolved. CDR1 and CDR2 from the germline V gene are LNHNV and YYDKDF (reference sequence). The CDR3 consists of 14 residues. The V end lost 0 bases, the J end lost 4 bases, and 7 bases lay between the germline ends.

The chain is built from TRBV6-4 and TRBJ2-5, with TRBD1 identical over 9 bases. The CDR3 covers 17 residues. Per germline, CDR1 MRHNA and CDR2 SNTAGT. V was clipped by 6 bases and J by 5 bases; unmatched bases: 16. The CDR3 coding sequence is TGTGCCAGCAGGCGGACGGAGTACAGGGGGCGCCGGGAGACCCAGTACTTC. Protein product: CASRRTEYRGRRETQYF.

The chain recombines TRBV5-6 with TRBJ2-7; 9 nucleotides line up with TRBD2. The CDR3 extends over 15 amino acids. V was pared by 0 bases and J by 7 bases, with 8 bases of the junction left unmatched. The germline V gene has CDR1 SGHDT and CDR2 YYEEEE. CDR3 sequence reads: CASSLVAGAVSEQYF. The CDR3 DNA reads as TGTGCCAGCAGCTTGGTAGCGGGAGCTGTGTCTGAGCAGTACTTC.

The rearrangement joins TRBV29-1 to TRBJ2-7, with TRBD2 matching over 10 bases. V dropped 7 bases and J dropped 6; count of bases not matched to a gene: 9. CDR3 length: 13 residues. Germline-derived CDR1 and CDR2 are SQVTM and ANQGSEA. CDR3 amino acids: CSGTLAGVGEQYF. In DNA form, the CDR3 reads TGCAGCGGGACCCTAGCGGGAGTCGGCGAGCAGTACTTC.

This chain joins TRBV4-3 and TRBJ2-7; 9 nucleotides align to TRBD2. The V gene's germline CDR1 is LGHNA and CDR2 YSLEER. The CDR3 spans 16 residues. Germline trimming cut 0 bases from V and 3 bases from J; bases unmatched to any gene: 6. The CDR3 here is CASSQERTSGYYEQYF. CDR3 in DNA: TGCGCCAGCAGCCAAGAAAGAACTAGCGGGTACTACGAGCAGTACTTC.

The chain employs TRBV5-1 and TRBJ2-1, with 14 nucleotides matching TRBD2. Germline CDR1 is SGHRS and CDR2 is YFSETQ. Trimming cost V 4 bases and J 9 bases; bases outside gene matches: 6. The CDR3 runs 15 residues. CDR3 DNA: TGCGCCAGCAGCATCGGACTAGCGGGAGGAGGTGAGCAGTTCTTC. Amino acids: CASSIGLAGGGEQFF.

The chain carries TRBV19 and TRBJ2-1; D perhaps matches TRBD1 (5 bases). Trimming took off 4 bases at V and 7 bases at J, with 11 bases between the two ends. CDR3 length: 13 amino acids. Looked up from germline, CDR1 is LNHDA and CDR2 is SQIVND (reference sequence). The CDR3 is CASSSPGMNEQFF. The CDR3 DNA follows: TGTGCCAGTAGTAGTCCAGGGATGAATGAGCAGTTCTTC.

V usage is TRBV7-9 and J usage is TRBJ2-7; D is uncertain. Germline loops: CDR1 SEHNR, CDR2 FQNEAQ (reference sequence). V lost 0 bases and J lost 2, with 8 bases in between. The CDR3 runs to 14 residues. The CDR3 region is CASSLALVPYEQYF. For the CDR3, the DNA is TGTGCCAGCAGCTTAGCTCTAGTACCCTACGAGCAGTACTTC.

This clone occurred once. CDR3 sequence reads: CASSLGTGTVETQYF. CDR3 nucleotide sequence: TGTGCCAGCAGTTTAGGCACCGGGACAGTAGAGACCCAGTACTTC. The rearrangement uses TRBV6-5 and TRBJ2-5; 7 bases line up with TRBD1. The germline CDR1 and CDR2 sequences are MNHEY and SVGAGI. Germline trimming cut 4 bases from V and 4 bases from J; bases unmatched to any gene: 9. This CDR3 has 15 residues.

This chain uses TRBV28 with TRBJ1-5, with TRBD1 matching over 8 bases. CDR3 length: 14 amino acids. Germline values: CDR1 MDHEN, CDR2 SYDVKM. V dropped 9 bases and J dropped 6; count of bases not matched to a gene: 10. Written as DNA, the CDR3 is TGTGCCAGTCTGGAGGGGACAGGTGGTCAGCCCCAGCATTTT. It specifies CASLEGTGGQPQHF.

On this clone itself: The sample has other DNA sequences that encode this CDR3 too. The chain combines TRBV27 with TRBJ2-1; 13 bases are shared with TRBD2. J was trimmed by 6 bases and V by 5 bases; bases with no gene match: 4. This CDR3 contains 15 residues. The germline V gene encodes CDR1 MNHEY and CDR2 SMNVEV (reference sequence). CDR3: CASSPGLAGVNEQFF. The CDR3 region has the DNA TGTGCCAGCAGTCCTGGACTAGCGGGAGTCAATGAGCAGTTCTTC.

The chain employs TRBV6-6 and TRBJ2-7; 7 positions agree with TRBD1. The CDR3 runs 15 residues. In germline, CDR1 is MNHNY, CDR2 SVGAGI (reference sequence). V was clipped by 6 bases and J by 0 bases; unmatched bases: 8. The CDR3 nucleotides are TGTGCCAGCAGAACGGACAGGCTTAGCTCCTACGAGCAGTACTTC. Translating it yields CASRTDRLSSYEQYF.

V gene TRBV10-3 combines with J gene TRBJ2-7, with 8 nucleotides matching TRBD1. This CDR3 is 16 amino acids long. CDR1 is ENHRY and CDR2 is SYGVKD in the germline V gene. The junction had 7 bases not matched to a gene; V was cut back by 0 bases and J by 3 bases. Written as DNA, the CDR3 is TGTGCCATCAGTGAGTCGCCGACAGGGGTCCTCTACGAGCAGTACTTC. Translation: CAISESPTGVLYEQYF.

This sequence joins TRBV10-2 and TRBJ2-3; D might be TRBD1 (6 bases). The V end was cut by 2 bases, the J end by 6 bases, with 9 bases between. Germline V gives CDR1 WSHSY, CDR2 SAAADI. The CDR3 loop spans 13 amino acids. The CDR3 bases are TGCGCCAGCAGTGAGGCAGGGGAGGATACGCAGTATTTT. This codes for CASSEAGEDTQYF.

The chain recombines TRBV19 with TRBJ1-1; no reliable D call. The CDR3 is made up of 14 amino acids. V was shortened by 8 bases and J by 7 bases, with 20 bases between the two germline ends. Germline CDR1 is LNHDA and CDR2 is SQIVND (reference sequence). CDR3 coding DNA: TGTGCCAGTCAGAAGCTGGGTTGGGAGAGTGAAGCTTTCTTT. Protein product: CASQKLGWESEAFF.

Concerning this clone: The germline gene is not matched at one end of the junction; a read error may be the cause. J is TRBJ2-3 and V is TRBV4-3; 9 bases are shared with TRBD2. Germline V gives CDR1 LGHNA, CDR2 YSLEER. This CDR3 has 14 residues. CDR3 DNA: TGCGCCAGCAGCCATCCGGGGAGGAGCGGGAGGAGGAATTTT. Its protein product is CASSHPGRSGRRNF.

This clone was seen a single time. Here the CDR3 reads CASSQDSAGMSGTQYF. The CDR3 DNA reads as TGCGCCAGCAGCCAAGATTCCGCGGGAATGTCGGGGACCCAGTACTTC. This chain connects TRBV4-3 to TRBJ2-5, with D perhaps TRBD2 (6 bases). V was clipped by 0 bases and J by 7 bases, with 18 bases between them. The CDR3 runs 16 residues. The germline CDR1 and CDR2 sequences are LGHNA and YSLEER.

This clone was recorded only once. The chain carries TRBV4-1 and TRBJ2-7; 11 positions agree with TRBD2. The CDR3 length is 18 residues. V dropped 4 bases and J dropped 0; count of bases not matched to a gene: 11. The V gene's germline CDR1 is MGHRA and CDR2 YSYEKL. Written as DNA, the CDR3 is TGCGCCAGCAGCCGTTACCTAGCGGGAGGTCCTAGCTCCTACGAGCAGTACTTC. Translated, it gives CASSRYLAGGPSSYEQYF.

The V and J genes are TRBV4-2 and TRBJ2-3, with 8 bases fitting TRBD2. Germline loops: CDR1 LGHNA, CDR2 YNFKEQ. This CDR3 is 15 amino acids long. Losses at the gene ends were 4 bases for V and 6 bases for J; bases not matched to a gene: 9. CDR3 DNA: TGTGCCAGCAGCCTCCACGGGCGGGAGGCCGATACGCAGTATTTT. Residues: CASSLHGREADTQYF.